One and the same sample provided the 22 T cell receptor beta chains below, sequenced in a study of blood T cell repertoires in COVID-19. Method: immunoSEQ multiplex PCR; TCRdb's copy keeps in-frame clones and lacks some. The table lists 150,000 to 200,000 clones, 80% to 90% of them singletons. The sample comprised peripheral blood. Source of these receptors: a man in his late teens or twenties with active or convalescent COVID-19.

In DNA form, the CDR3 reads TGTGCCAGTACATCGCAGGCCGAGGGAAACACCATATATTTT. Protein product: CASTSQAEGNTIYF. V and J are TRBV19 and TRBJ1-3; D not certain. Per germline, CDR1 LNHDA and CDR2 SQIVND (reference sequence). The CDR3 has 14 amino acids. Trimming removed 7 bases from V and 4 bases from J, with 14 bases in between.

The V gene is TRBV12-3 or TRBV12-4, the J gene TRBJ1-2, with a tentative D call TRBD1 (6 bases). The CDR3 contains 13 residues. The V gene lost 5 bases and the J gene lost 8 bases, with 15 bases spanning the gap. Here the CDR3 reads CASSLTGISGYTF. CDR3 nucleotide sequence: TGTGCCAGCAGTCTCACAGGGATATCCGGCTACACCTTC.

The CDR3 sequence: CASSPGERGNQPQHF. In DNA form, the CDR3 reads TGTGCCAGCAGTCCCGGGGAGAGGGGGAATCAGCCCCAGCATTTT. The chain carries TRBV28 and TRBJ1-5, with D tentatively TRBD1 (6 bases). Trimming shortened V by 5 bases and J by 4 bases, and 15 bases separated the two germline ends. The CDR3 runs 15 residues. Germline-derived CDR1 and CDR2 are MDHEN and SYDVKM.

V is TRBV18 and J is TRBJ1-4, with D maybe TRBD1 (5 bases). The V end was cut by 3 bases, the J end by 0 bases, with 11 bases between. Germline values: CDR1 KGHSH, CDR2 LQKENI. The CDR3 contains 16 residues. The CDR3, as DNA: TGTGCCAGCTCACCCAGGGATTACGCAACTAATGAAAAACTGTTTTTT. This translates into CASSPRDYATNEKLFF.

This clone is a singleton in its sample. The rearrangement links TRBV28 to TRBJ1-5; no clear D gene. V shed 3 bases and J shed 7 bases, with 7 bases lying between them. This CDR3 is built from 12 residues. Per the germline V gene, CDR1 is MDHEN and CDR2 is SYDVKM. Written as DNA, the CDR3 is TGTGCCAGCAGTTTTGCGGGGCAGCCCCAGCATTTT. Amino acids: CASSFAGQPQHF.

This clone was detected only once. This chain connects TRBV5-1 to TRBJ1-5; 7 bases are a match to TRBD1. The junction had 5 bases not matched to a gene; V was cut back by 4 bases and J by 7 bases. Per germline, CDR1 SGHRS and CDR2 YFSETQ. The CDR3 is 13 amino acids. In nucleotides, the CDR3 is TGCGCCAGCAGCCTAGGGACAGAGCAGCCCCAGCATTTT. Its protein product is CASSLGTEQPQHF.

The rearrangement links TRBV25-1 to TRBJ2-3; TRBD1 matches 8 bases. This CDR3 has 15 amino acids. V dropped 5 bases and J dropped 1; count of bases not matched to a gene: 5. CDR1 is MGHDK and CDR2 is SYGVNS in the germline V gene. CDR3 nucleotide sequence: TGTGCCAGCAGTCCAGGGGGCGGAGGCACAGATACGCAGTATTTT. As protein: CASSPGGGGTDTQYF.

The chain links TRBV4-2 to TRBJ1-3; the match to TRBD1 covers 7 bases. Looked up from germline, CDR1 is LGHNA and CDR2 is YNFKEQ. This CDR3 spans 16 amino acids. Losses at the gene ends were 1 base for V and 0 bases for J; bases not matched to a gene: 3. In nucleotides, the CDR3 is TGTGCCAGCAGCCAAGGGGACAGTTCCTCTGGAAACACCATATATTTT. It translates to CASSQGDSSSGNTIYF.

There are a few counts of this clone. The chain recombines TRBV2 with TRBJ1-5; 8 nucleotides line up with TRBD1. CDR1 SNHLY and CDR2 FYNNEI come from the germline V gene. CDR3 length: 17 residues. Trimming at V came to 2 bases and at J to 6 bases, leaving 12 bases not matched to a gene. Written as DNA, the CDR3 is TGTGCCAGCAGTGAACAGACCTCCGGGACAGGTCTTCAGCCCCAGCATTTT. Its protein is CASSEQTSGTGLQPQHF.

V usage is TRBV5-1 and J usage is TRBJ2-5; D not resolved. Germline assignment: CDR1 SGHRS and CDR2 YFSETQ. Trimming took 0 bases from V and 2 from J, leaving 8 bases between them. The CDR3 has 14 residues. The CDR3 coding sequence is TGCGCCAGCAGCTTGGGACTGAGGCAAGAGACCCAGTACTTC. Translating gives CASSLGLRQETQYF.

This clone has more than one count but fewer than ten. The DNA for the CDR3 is TGTGCCAGCAGTGAATCAGGGGGCAGGAATGGCTACACCTTC. Translating gives CASSESGGRNGYTF. The V gene is TRBV2, the J gene TRBJ1-2; 8 bases map to TRBD1. The CDR3 runs 14 residues. CDR1 and CDR2 (germline): SNHLY, FYNNEI. V was pared by 2 bases and J by 6 bases, with 5 bases of the junction left unmatched.

V usage is TRBV12-3 or TRBV12-4 and J usage is TRBJ2-7; D gene uncertain. Trimming removed 1 base from V and 5 bases from J, with 9 bases in between. The CDR3 consists of 13 residues. CDR3 region: CASSLDSPDEQYF. In nucleotides, the CDR3 is TGTGCCAGCAGTTTAGACAGTCCCGACGAGCAGTACTTC.

This chain links TRBV6-5 with TRBJ1-2; the match to TRBD1 covers 7 bases. The CDR3 spans 14 residues. Germline trimming cut 5 bases from V and 4 bases from J; bases unmatched to any gene: 7. Germline V gene lookup returns CDR1 MNHEY and CDR2 SVGAGI. CDR3 amino acids: CASSLRGQVYGYTF. In DNA form, the CDR3 reads TGTGCCAGCAGTCTAAGAGGACAGGTCTATGGCTACACCTTC.

This rearrangement joins TRBV5-1 to TRBJ2-1; D possibly corresponds to TRBD2 (5 bases). CDR3 size: 17 residues. V was shortened by 0 bases and J by 3 bases, with 16 bases between the two germline ends. Per the germline V gene, CDR1 is SGHRS and CDR2 is YFSETQ. The CDR3 here is CASSLAVGSFYYNEQFF. The DNA of the CDR3 is TGCGCCAGCAGCTTGGCCGTTGGGAGTTTCTACTACAATGAGCAGTTCTTC.

This chain uses TRBV28 with TRBJ2-3, with 7 bases identical to TRBD1. The germline V gene encodes CDR1 MDHEN and CDR2 SYDVKM. CDR3 length: 15 residues. The junction had 9 bases not matched to a gene; V was cut back by 7 bases and J by 2 bases. In nucleotides, the CDR3 is TGTGCCAGCAAGCCCGGGACAGAACACACAGATACGCAGTATTTT. This sequence encodes CASKPGTEHTDTQYF.

CDR3 nucleotides: TGTGCCAGCAGCTTGGGACTAGTCAGATCCTACGAGCAGTACTTC. This sequence encodes CASSLGLVRSYEQYF. J is TRBJ2-7 and V is TRBV5-5; D possibly corresponds to TRBD2 (6 bases). Germline V gene data show CDR1 as SGHKS and CDR2 as YYEKEE (reference sequence). The CDR3 sequence is 15 residues long. The germline V and J ends were trimmed by 0 bases and 1 base, with 11 bases remaining between them. The full variable domain, in which reference TRBV5-5 and TRBJ2-7 provide the parts outside the CDR3, is DAGVTQSPTHLIKTRGQQVTLRCSPISGHKSVSWYQQVLGQGPQFIFQYYEKEERGRGNFPDRFSARQFPNYSSELNVNALLLGDSALYLCASSLGLVRSYEQYFGPGTRLTVT.

The CDR3 DNA reads as TGCAGCGTTGAAGACTGGACAGGGGTGGACACTGAAGCTTTCTTT. It encodes CSVEDWTGVDTEAFF. The rearrangement joins TRBV29-1 to TRBJ1-1; 9 bases match TRBD1. The germline V gene encodes CDR1 SQVTM and CDR2 ANQGSEA. The V gene end was trimmed by 0 bases and the J gene end by 3 bases; junction bases not matched to a gene: 5. This CDR3 is 15 amino acids long.

The chain uses TRBV7-2 and TRBJ2-5, with D perhaps matching TRBD2 (6 bases). This CDR3 comprises 16 residues. V was cut by 3 bases and J by 7 bases, with 21 bases left in between. Germline V gene data show CDR1 as SGHTA and CDR2 as FQGNSA. For the CDR3, the DNA is TGTGCCAGCAGCTTGAGCCCCCGCGGGATAATTGGGACCCAGTACTTC. It specifies CASSLSPRGIIGTQYF.

The chain employs TRBV6-2 or TRBV6-3 and TRBJ1-2; possibly TRBD1 for D (6 bases). V lost 5 bases and J lost 5, with 9 bases in between. The V gene's germline CDR1 is MNHEY and CDR2 SVGEGT. This CDR3 is built from 12 residues. CDR3 sequence: CASSPQGYGYTF. CDR3 DNA sequence: TGTGCCAGCAGTCCGCAGGGGTATGGCTACACCTTC.

The V and J genes are TRBV12-3 or TRBV12-4 and TRBJ1-2; TRBD1 aligns across 7 bases. This CDR3 has 11 residues. The V gene end was trimmed by 11 bases and the J gene end by 6 bases; junction bases not matched to a gene: 6. The chain's CDR3 is CASQGVDGYTF. The DNA for the CDR3 is TGTGCCTCGCAGGGGGTGGATGGCTACACCTTC.

CDR3 sequence (DNA): TGTGCCAGCAGTCACCAGGGGGCCTTTATCTACGAGCAGTACTTC. Protein sequence: CASSHQGAFIYEQYF. The chain employs TRBV13 and TRBJ2-7; 8 nucleotides align to TRBD1. V dropped 6 bases and J dropped 3; count of bases not matched to a gene: 10. The CDR3 covers 15 residues. Germline loops: CDR1 PRHDT, CDR2 FYEKMQ (reference sequence).

The rearrangement joins TRBV19 to TRBJ1-5; 8 bases align to TRBD1. The J segment lost 7 bases and the V segment lost 6 bases, leaving 20 bases of the junction unmatched. The CDR3 runs 18 residues. Germline V gene data show CDR1 as LNHDA and CDR2 as SQIVND (reference sequence). CDR3 bases: TGTGCCAGTAGCCTAGTCCCCCAGGGGGCAAATTCTTTCCAGCCCCAGCATTTT. It encodes CASSLVPQGANSFQPQHF.